These 25 T cell receptor beta chains came from one sample sequenced in a study of Ad26.COV2.S vaccination and SARS-CoV-2 variants. Generated by immunoSEQ multiplex PCR, the TCRdb table keeps only in-frame clones and is missing some. The sample gives fewer than 500,000 clones, approximately 89% of which show up once; approximately 2.5% is in the top ten. The treatment: over 15 received Ad26.COV2.S at low or high dose, single or two shots; roughly five received placebo; per-sample allocation not given. Vaccine and placebo recipients were sampled on day 63 after the first injection. This sample comprised peripheral blood, obtained in a trial of Ad26.COV2.S vaccine versus placebo. These receptors were taken from a person aged 18-65 years who received the Ad26.COV2.S COVID-19 vaccine or a placebo.

The chain links TRBV5-1 to TRBJ2-6, with D possibly TRBD2 on 5 matching bases. The CDR3 spans 18 residues. Germline CDR1 reads SGHRS; CDR2 reads YFSETQ. Trimming cost V 2 bases and J 0 bases, with 15 bases left between them. The CDR3 loop is CASSFLSVMDSGANVLTF. As DNA, the CDR3 is TGCGCCAGCAGCTTTCTTAGCGTGATGGACTCTGGGGCCAACGTCCTGACTTTC.

The chain joins TRBV11-2 to TRBJ2-7; D is undetermined. Per the germline V gene, CDR1 is SGHAT and CDR2 is FQNNGV. Deletions cut 5 bases from V and 6 bases from J, with 17 bases between. The CDR3 is 14 residues long. Here the CDR3 reads CASSPRLSKGEQYF. The CDR3 DNA sequence: TGTGCCAGCAGCCCTCGACTCTCAAAGGGCGAGCAGTACTTC.

Notes on this clone: The junction differs from germline at one of its ends, possibly a read error. The rearrangement uses TRBV6-2 or TRBV6-3 and TRBJ2-7; D unclear. The CDR3 is made up of 13 amino acids. Germline V gives CDR1 MNHEY, CDR2 SVGEGT. The CDR3 loop is CASSYRLLRAEDF. CDR3 DNA sequence: TGTGCCAGCAGTTACAGGCTCCTACGAGCAGAGGACTTC.

This chain connects TRBV9 to TRBJ1-5; D call uncertain. CDR3 length equals 14 residues. The ends were cut back, 3 bases at V and 2 bases at J, with 9 bases in the middle. Germline CDR1 is SGDLS and CDR2 is YYNGEE. This CDR3 is CASSAAGGNQPQHF. As DNA, the CDR3 is TGTGCCAGCAGCGCCGCCGGGGGCAATCAGCCCCAGCATTTT.

This chain joins TRBV5-6 and TRBJ2-1; 10 nucleotides match TRBD2. V gave up 1 base and J gave up 4 bases; unmatched junction bases: 11. Germline CDR1 and CDR2: SGHDT and YYEEEE. The length of the CDR3 is 18 residues. The CDR3 spells CASSLLLALAGRYNEQFF. The DNA for the CDR3 is TGTGCCAGCAGCTTGTTACTGGCACTAGCGGGACGATACAATGAGCAGTTCTTC.

The genes are TRBV10-3 and TRBJ1-4; a possible D gene is TRBD1 (5 bases). The ends were cut back, 6 bases at V and 2 bases at J, with 7 bases in the middle. Germline CDR1 reads ENHRY; CDR2 reads SYGVKD. CDR3 size: 13 residues. The CDR3: CAIRGGTNEKLFF. The CDR3 nucleotides are TGTGCCATCAGGGGGGGTACTAATGAAAAACTGTTTTTT.

V usage is TRBV4-2 and J usage is TRBJ1-4, with no clear D. V was clipped by 1 base and J by 4 bases, with 13 bases between them. The germline V gene has CDR1 LGHNA and CDR2 YNFKEQ. The CDR3 contains 16 residues. CDR3 nucleotide sequence: TGTGCCAGCAGCCAAGTGGGGTCCGAAGGTAATGAAAAACTGTTTTTT. Encoded protein: CASSQVGSEGNEKLFF.

In DNA form, the CDR3 reads TGTGCCAGTAAGGCAGGGGACTATCAGCCCCAGCATTTT. It translates to CASKAGDYQPQHF. V and J are TRBV19 and TRBJ1-5, with D possibly being TRBD1 (6 bases). Trimming removed 7 bases from V and 5 bases from J, with 12 bases in between. Germline loops: CDR1 LNHDA, CDR2 SQIVND (reference sequence). CDR3 length: 13 amino acids.

The rearrangement joins TRBV5-4 to TRBJ2-1; 11 bases are a match to TRBD2. V lost 4 bases and J lost 5; bases outside the gene matches: 5. The CDR3 extends over 15 amino acids. Germline loops: CDR1 SGHNT, CDR2 YYREEE (reference sequence). As DNA, the CDR3 is TGTGCCAGCAGCACGACTAGCGGGATTCACAATGAGCAGTTCTTC. It translates to CASSTTSGIHNEQFF.

The chain is built from TRBV7-3 and TRBJ2-7; possible D gene TRBD2, 6 bases. This CDR3 is 13 amino acids long. Germline lookup yields CDR1 SGHTA and CDR2 FQGTGA. V lost 0 bases and J lost 6, with 9 bases in between. The CDR3 reads CASSLTGSAEQYV. Here the CDR3 DNA reads TGTGCCAGCAGCTTAACCGGGAGTGCCGAGCAGTACGTC.

The V gene is TRBV18, the J gene TRBJ1-3; no clear D. This CDR3 region has 15 residues. CDR1 and CDR2 (germline): KGHSH, LQKENI. The germline V and J ends were trimmed by 3 bases and 8 bases, with 17 bases remaining between them. CDR3 in DNA: TGTGCCAGCTCACCCCTCGGGCCTCCGAGAGACACCATATATTTT. Its protein product is CASSPLGPPRDTIYF.

The gene calls are TRBV11-3 and TRBJ2-1; D remains unclear. V lost 5 bases and J 5 bases, leaving 16 bases between the germline ends. The CDR3 loop spans 15 amino acids. Per the germline V gene, CDR1 is SGHNT and CDR2 is YENEEA. CDR3 bases: TGTGCCAGCAGCCACCGCGCAAATTTTCACAATGAGCAGTTCTTC. It translates to CASSHRANFHNEQFF.

This clone has ten or more counts. The chain combines TRBV6-2 or TRBV6-3 with TRBJ1-4; D might be TRBD1 (6 bases). Between the trimmed V and J ends, which lost 2 bases and 8 bases, there was a span of 6 bases. Germline CDR1 reads MNHEY; CDR2 reads SVGEGT. The CDR3 has 12 amino acids. DNA of the CDR3: TGTGCCAGCAGTTACGGGGGCGAAAAACTGTTTTTT. Its protein product is CASSYGGEKLFF.

Worth noting for this clone: The germline gene is not matched at one end of the junction; a read error may be the cause. The J gene is TRBJ1-1, the V gene TRBV6-1; perhaps TRBD1 as D (5 bases). Germline V CDR1 and CDR2: MNHNS, SASEGT. CDR3 size: 11 residues. CDR3 region: CASREGAEAFF. CDR3 nucleotide sequence: TGTGCCAGCAGGGAAGGGGCTGAAGCTTTCTTT.

The chain is built from TRBV6-5 and TRBJ2-7, with 8 positions matching TRBD2. CDR3 length: 14 residues. V lost 7 bases to trimming and J lost 2 bases; unmatched junction nucleotides: 7. CDR1 and CDR2 from the germline V gene are MNHEY and SVGAGI. CDR3 protein: CASTAREAPYEQYV. The CDR3 nucleotides are TGTGCCAGCACGGCGCGGGAGGCCCCCTACGAGCAGTACGTC.

The rearrangement links TRBV27 to TRBJ1-2, with D possibly being TRBD1 (6 bases). Germline V gene sequence: CDR1 MNHEY, CDR2 SMNVEV (reference sequence). The V and J ends lost 8 bases and 6 bases respectively, with 13 bases between them. The CDR3 runs to 12 residues. CDR3 residues: CASAGTIDGYTF. The CDR3 DNA reads TGTGCCAGCGCCGGGACAATCGATGGCTACACCTTC.

This chain connects TRBV7-2 to TRBJ2-3; no reliable D call. The germline V and J ends were trimmed by 1 base and 2 bases, with 10 bases remaining between them. The CDR3 contains 15 residues. Germline V gene data show CDR1 as SGHTA and CDR2 as FQGNSA. Here the CDR3 reads CASSLVFIPTDTQYF. The CDR3 nucleotides are TGTGCCAGCAGCTTAGTGTTTATTCCCACAGATACGCAGTATTTT. Based on the CDR3 plus reference TRBV7-2 and TRBJ2-3, the full variable domain is GAGVSQSPSNKVTEKGKDVELRCDPISGHTALYWYRQSLGQGLEFLIYFQGNSAPDKSGLPSDRFSAERTGGSVSTLTIQRTQQEDSAVYLCASSLVFIPTDTQYFGPGTRLTVL.

The chain links TRBV6-6 to TRBJ2-7; possibly TRBD2 for D (6 bases). Trimming stripped 10 bases from V and 0 bases from J, with 22 bases between. CDR1 and CDR2 (germline): MNHNY, SVGAGI (reference sequence). CDR3 length: 16 residues. CDR3 sequence: CATRDVGGSSSYEQYF. The DNA of the CDR3 is TGTGCCACCAGGGATGTTGGGGGGTCCAGCTCCTACGAGCAGTACTTC.

The rearrangement uses TRBV12-3 or TRBV12-4 and TRBJ2-7; unclear D gene. Deletions cut 5 bases from V and 12 bases from J, with 20 bases between. The CDR3 is 13 residues long. CDR3 in amino acids: CASSVRFSGTWYF. The CDR3 region has the DNA TGTGCCAGCAGTGTCAGGTTTTCAGGTACATGGTACTTC.

The rearrangement uses TRBV24-1 and TRBJ1-5; TRBD1 might be the D (5 bases). The CDR3 spans 13 residues. Trimming left V 5 bases short and J 5 bases short, with 9 bases between. From germline, CDR1 is KGHDR and CDR2 SFDVKD. CDR3 bases: TGTGCCACCAGTGTAAGGGGCGATCAGCCCCAGCATTTT. Translating it yields CATSVRGDQPQHF.

The chain has TRBV28 and TRBJ2-2; 7 positions agree with TRBD2. Germline lookup yields CDR1 MDHEN and CDR2 SYDVKM. The CDR3 consists of 12 residues. With V trimmed by 6 bases and J by 5 bases, 0 bases remained unmatched. CDR3 DNA: TGTGCCAGCAGGGGGGGGACCGGGGAGCTGTTTTTT. Protein sequence: CASRGGTGELFF.

The rearrangement uses TRBV4-3 and TRBJ1-3, with 7 positions matching TRBD1. CDR1 LGHNA and CDR2 YSLEER come from the germline V gene. With 2 bases clipped from V and 4 bases from J, the junction kept 8 bases outside the gene matches. The CDR3 sequence is 16 residues long. This CDR3 is CASSQSTDRRGNTIYF. DNA of the CDR3: TGCGCCAGCAGCCAATCAACGGACAGGAGAGGAAACACCATATATTTT.

J is TRBJ2-1 and V is TRBV4-3; D might be TRBD1 or TRBD2, each matching 6 bases. Germline V CDR1 and CDR2: LGHNA, YSLEER. CDR3 length: 13 amino acids. V was clipped by 5 bases and J by 12 bases, with 17 bases between them. The CDR3 region has the DNA TGCGCCAGCAGCTCCCAGGCCAGGGGAGGGCAGTTCTTC. Translating it yields CASSSQARGGQFF.

The genes are TRBV18 and TRBJ2-5; TRBD2 matches 11 bases. The V gene's germline CDR1 is KGHSH and CDR2 LQKENI. The CDR3 is 16 amino acids. J lost 5 bases, V lost 3 bases, and 8 bases had no gene match. The CDR3 region is CASSPLLAGGSETQYF. The CDR3 coding sequence is TGTGCCAGCTCACCTTTGCTAGCGGGAGGCTCTGAGACCCAGTACTTC. Variable domain in full (rest from reference TRBV18 and TRBJ2-5): NAGVMQNPRHLVRRRGQEARLRCSPMKGHSHVYWYRQLPEEGLKFMVYLQKENIIDESGMPKERFSAEFPKEGPSILRIQQVVRGDSAAYFCASSPLLAGGSETQYFGPGTRLLVL.

This rearrangement joins TRBV18 to TRBJ1-3; 10 nucleotides line up with TRBD1. The CDR3 is 16 amino acids. From germline, CDR1 is KGHSH and CDR2 LQKENI. The J segment lost 0 bases and the V segment lost 4 bases, leaving 3 bases of the junction unmatched. This CDR3 is CASSLGQGSSGNTIYF. The DNA for the CDR3 is TGTGCCAGCTCACTGGGACAGGGGAGCTCTGGAAACACCATATATTTT.